The 26 T cell receptor beta chains given below trace back to one sample, sequenced in a study of neurological immune-mediated disorders. TCRdb recomputed calls from the 5' RACE reads with MiXCR, one row per CDR3 protein. Of fewer than 80,000 distinct CDR3 sequences detected, more than 4% appear once; the ten largest clones hold about 3.2%. Input material: PBMCs. These receptors originate from a woman in her fifties or sixties with multiple sclerosis.

This clonotype has ten or more counts. The chain recombines TRBV12-3 or TRBV12-4 with TRBJ1-4, with 11 bases fitting TRBD1. With V trimmed by 4 bases and J by 7 bases, 2 bases remained unmatched. The CDR3 contains 14 residues. In nucleotides, the CDR3 is TGTGCCAGCAGTTCCGGGACAGGGGGTGAAAAACTGTTTTTT. It specifies CASSSGTGGEKLFF.

This clonotype was seen ten or more times. V is TRBV10-3 and J is TRBJ2-7; D might be TRBD1 or TRBD2, each matching 5 bases. Trimming stripped 6 bases from V and 3 bases from J, with 9 bases between. Germline V gives CDR1 ENHRY, CDR2 SYGVKD. This CDR3 is built from 12 residues. The CDR3: CAIRGDGYEQYV. DNA of the CDR3: TGTGCCATCAGGGGGGATGGCTACGAGCAGTACGTC.

This clonotype appeared many times. The rearrangement uses TRBV20-1 and TRBJ2-5, with D perhaps TRBD1 or TRBD2 (5 bases each). The CDR3 contains 14 residues. V shed 5 bases and J shed 0 bases, with 13 bases lying between them. Germline-derived CDR1 and CDR2 are DFQATT and SNEGSKA (reference sequence). DNA of the CDR3: TGCAGTGCTGTCACCGGGACCCACCAAGAGACCCAGTACTTC. It is translated as CSAVTGTHQETQYF.

This clonotype was seen at least ten times. The chain links TRBV5-1 to TRBJ2-5; D is ambiguous. This CDR3 has 14 amino acids. Per germline, CDR1 SGHRS and CDR2 YFSETQ. The V gene lost 6 bases and the J gene lost 1 base, with 13 bases spanning the gap. The CDR3 loop is CASTTSGGQETQYF. CDR3 nucleotide sequence: TGCGCCAGCACTACGTCCGGTGGCCAAGAGACCCAGTACTTC.

This clonotype has a count of ten or more. The rearrangement joins TRBV5-1 to TRBJ2-3; D is perhaps TRBD1 (5 bases). Germline values: CDR1 SGHRS, CDR2 YFSETQ. V was cut by 1 base and J by 2 bases, with 11 bases left in between. CDR3 length equals 15 residues. The CDR3 loop is CASSLMGQVTDTQYF. In DNA form, the CDR3 reads TGCGCCAGCAGCTTGATGGGGCAGGTCACAGATACGCAGTATTTT.

The chain has TRBV12-3 or TRBV12-4 and TRBJ1-1, with D perhaps TRBD1 (5 bases). The CDR3 loop spans 14 amino acids. With 6 bases removed from V and 1 base from J, the gap between germline ends came to 12 bases. The CDR3: CASSLEGANTEAFF. CDR3 nucleotide sequence: TGTGCCAGCAGCCTGGAAGGGGCGAACACTGAAGCTTTCTTT.

In its sample, this clonotype was seen a few times. A read error may explain this, as a much larger clone is one base away. J is TRBJ2-5 and V is TRBV15; D perhaps matches TRBD2 (5 bases). Germline values: CDR1 LNHNV, CDR2 YYDKDF (reference sequence). V lost 3 bases and J 5 bases, leaving 13 bases between the germline ends. The CDR3 length is 14 residues. As DNA, the CDR3 is TGTGCCACCAGCAGGGGAAAGGAGGTTGAGACCCAGTACTTC. Its protein is CATSRGKEVETQYF.

A few counts support this clonotype. The junction departs from germline at one end; a sequencing error may be responsible. The chain combines TRBV10-3 with TRBJ1-6; D may be TRBD1 (6 bases). The CDR3 extends over 14 amino acids. Germline V CDR1 and CDR2: ENHRY, SYGVKD. Here the CDR3 reads CAIKQGLGNSPLNF. The CDR3 bases are TGTGCCATCAAACAGGGCTTAGGGAATTCACCCCTCAACTTT.

This clonotype was counted at least ten times. CDR3 nucleotide sequence: TGTGCCAGCAGCTTCTCACTCTACAATGAGCAGTTCTTC. Encoded protein: CASSFSLYNEQFF. J is TRBJ2-1 and V is TRBV7-2, with D uncertain. V lost 3 bases to trimming and J lost 3 bases, with 6 bases between them. This CDR3 contains 13 residues. Germline V gives CDR1 SGHTA, CDR2 FQGNSA.

There are many counts of this clonotype. The CDR3 nucleotides are TGTGCCAGCAGCTTAGCGGAGGATGGCTACACCTTC. Translation: CASSLAEDGYTF. The rearrangement joins TRBV7-2 to TRBJ1-2, with D unresolved. The CDR3 contains 12 residues. Germline V gene sequence: CDR1 SGHTA, CDR2 FQGNSA. V was shortened by 0 bases and J by 6 bases, with 5 bases between the two germline ends.

This clonotype occurred many times. This rearrangement joins TRBV5-1 to TRBJ2-1, with D perhaps matching TRBD1 or TRBD2 (5 bases each). V was trimmed by 0 bases and J by 6 bases, leaving 13 bases between them. CDR1 and CDR2 from the germline V gene are SGHRS and YFSETQ. CDR3 size: 15 residues. This chain's CDR3 is CASSLAPGASNEQFF. CDR3 DNA: TGCGCCAGCAGCTTGGCACCCGGGGCCTCCAATGAGCAGTTCTTC.

This clonotype was seen repeatedly, ten times or more. V and J are TRBV20-1 and TRBJ1-1, with 8 positions matching TRBD1. V lost 8 bases and J lost 5; bases outside the gene matches: 13. CDR1 is DFQATT and CDR2 is SNEGSKA in the germline V gene (reference sequence). This CDR3 region has 14 residues. CDR3 coding DNA: TGCAGTCCAAAGGCAGGGGGCGCCGAGACTGAAGCTTTCTTT. It codes for CSPKAGGAETEAFF.

This clonotype was observed at least ten times. The rearrangement uses TRBV5-1 and TRBJ2-2, with D tentatively TRBD1 (5 bases). CDR3 size: 15 residues. Deletions cut 0 bases from V and 3 bases from J, with 9 bases between. Germline assignment: CDR1 SGHRS and CDR2 YFSETQ. Here the CDR3 reads CASSLGRQYTGELFF. Here the CDR3 DNA reads TGCGCCAGCAGCTTGGGTCGACAGTACACCGGGGAGCTGTTTTTT.

This clonotype was seen a few times. V gene TRBV11-2 combines with J gene TRBJ2-2, with TRBD2 matching over 8 bases. Germline loops: CDR1 SGHAT, CDR2 FQNNGV. This CDR3 is built from 17 residues. The V segment lost 6 bases and the J segment 5 bases; nucleotides outside the gene matches: 14. The CDR3 nucleotides read TGTGCCAGCAGAGGTTTACCGGGGGGGCCGGAGACCGGGGAGCTGTTTTTT. It specifies CASRGLPGGPETGELFF.

This clonotype was seen repeatedly, ten times or more. The gene calls are TRBV5-1 and TRBJ2-1; TRBD1 agrees at 9 bases. Germline V lookup: CDR1 SGHRS, CDR2 YFSETQ. This CDR3 spans 17 amino acids. V lost 0 bases, J lost 0 bases, and 4 bases stayed unmatched. CDR3 amino acids: CASSLGTGAGSYNEQFF. CDR3 nucleotide sequence: TGCGCCAGCAGCTTGGGGACAGGGGCCGGCTCCTACAATGAGCAGTTCTTC.

This clonotype was seen ten or more times. The CDR3, as DNA: TGTGCCAGCAGAGACGAGGGCCATTCCGAGGAGACCCAGTACTTC. Its protein is CASRDEGHSEETQYF. The chain combines TRBV3-1 with TRBJ2-5, with TRBD2 as a possible D gene (5 bases). The ends were cut back, 6 bases at V and 5 bases at J, with 19 bases in the middle. CDR1 LGHDT and CDR2 YNNKEL come from the germline V gene (reference sequence). The CDR3 loop spans 15 amino acids.

This clonotype was found many times. The CDR3 reads CASSSDGTTYEQYV. CDR3 in DNA: TGCGCCAGCAGCTCGGACGGGACTACCTACGAGCAGTACGTC. The rearrangement uses TRBV5-1 and TRBJ2-7, with TRBD2 matching 7 bases. Germline trimming cut 3 bases from V and 2 bases from J; bases unmatched to any gene: 5. CDR3 length equals 14 residues. Germline loops: CDR1 SGHRS, CDR2 YFSETQ.

This clonotype was observed many times. CDR3: CASSLHRYYGYTF. In DNA form, the CDR3 reads TGTGCCAGCAGTTTACACCGGTACTATGGCTACACCTTC. The chain couples TRBV27 to TRBJ1-2; D unclear. Deletions cut 2 bases from V and 3 bases from J, with 7 bases between. The germline V gene has CDR1 MNHEY and CDR2 SMNVEV (reference sequence). The CDR3 length is 13 residues.

This clonotype was counted at least ten times. CDR3 bases: TGCGCCAGCAGCCGGGGACTAGCGGGGGGAGAGCGGGAGACCCAGTACTTC. Its protein product is CASSRGLAGGERETQYF. The V call is TRBV4-3, the J call TRBJ2-5; 15 bases fit TRBD2. J gave up 5 bases and V 4 bases, and 8 bases lay outside the gene matches. Germline V lookup: CDR1 LGHNA, CDR2 YSLEER. The CDR3 spans 17 residues.

This clonotype appeared many times. The CDR3 coding sequence is TGTGCCAGCAGTGGACAAGGCAATCAGCCCCAGCATTTT. This sequence encodes CASSGQGNQPQHF. The rearrangement links TRBV7-2 to TRBJ1-5, with a weak D call TRBD1 (5 bases). The V gene lost 6 bases and the J gene lost 2 bases, with 8 bases spanning the gap. The CDR3 spans 13 residues. Germline CDR1 and CDR2: SGHTA and FQGNSA. The full variable domain, in which reference TRBV7-2 and TRBJ1-5 provide the parts outside the CDR3, is GAGVSQSPSNKVTEKGKDVELRCDPISGHTALYWYRQSLGQGLEFLIYFQGNSAPDKSGLPSDRFSAERTGGSVSTLTIQRTQQEDSAVYLCASSGQGNQPQHFGDGTRLSIL.

This clonotype was counted many times. The chain joins TRBV10-2 to TRBJ2-2, with TRBD2 matching over 11 bases. Germline V gives CDR1 WSHSY, CDR2 SAAADI. J was trimmed by 5 bases and V by 7 bases; bases with no gene match: 3. The CDR3 consists of 14 residues. Here the CDR3 reads CASKASGGTGELFF. The CDR3 DNA follows: TGCGCCAGCAAAGCTAGCGGGGGGACCGGGGAGCTGTTTTTT.

This clonotype was seen repeatedly, ten times or more. The chain combines TRBV20-1 with TRBJ2-7; 11 bases fit TRBD1. CDR3 length equals 16 residues. Unmatched junction bases numbered 6, after V lost 0 bases and J lost 2 bases. The germline V gene has CDR1 DFQATT and CDR2 SNEGSKA (reference sequence). CDR3 sequence reads: CSARDSGTGGTYEQYF. The DNA for the CDR3 is TGCAGTGCTAGAGATTCCGGGACAGGGGGGACCTACGAGCAGTACTTC.

Many counts were recorded for this clonotype. This chain joins TRBV29-1 and TRBJ2-1; the match to TRBD1 covers 7 bases. After removal of 1 base from V and 7 bases from J, the junction contained 7 bases not matched to a gene. This CDR3 region has 14 residues. The germline V gene encodes CDR1 SQVTM and CDR2 ANQGSEA. CDR3 sequence reads: CSVEGTGLNNEQFF. Here the CDR3 DNA reads TGCAGCGTTGAAGGGACAGGTCTTAATAATGAGCAGTTCTTC.

The chain joins TRBV5-1 to TRBJ1-1, with no clear D. With 0 bases removed from V and 0 bases from J, the gap between germline ends came to 6 bases. The germline V gene has CDR1 SGHRS and CDR2 YFSETQ. The CDR3 extends over 14 amino acids. The DNA of the CDR3 is TGCGCCAGCAGCTTGGAGGGCATGAACACTGAAGCTTTCTTT. It translates to CASSLEGMNTEAFF.

This clonotype was seen many times. J is TRBJ2-5 and V is TRBV5-6; TRBD1 is a possible D gene (5 bases). CDR1 and CDR2 (germline): SGHDT, YYEEEE. V was pared by 5 bases and J by 2 bases, with 13 bases between. The CDR3 is made up of 14 amino acids. This CDR3 is CASSKQAEQETQYF. DNA of the CDR3: TGTGCCAGCAGTAAACAGGCGGAGCAAGAGACCCAGTACTTC. The entire variable domain, with the rest obtained from reference TRBV5-6 and TRBJ2-5, is as follows: DAGVTQSPTHLIKTRGQQVTLRCSPKSGHDTVSWYQQALGQGPQFIFQYYEEEERQRGNFPDRFSGHQFPNYSSELNVNALLLGDSALYLCASSKQAEQETQYFGPGTRLLVL.

The genes are TRBV29-1 and TRBJ2-5, with D possibly called TRBD1 or TRBD2 (5 bases each). This CDR3 is 12 amino acids long. Trimming took off 5 bases at V and 3 bases at J, with 10 bases between the two ends. The germline V gene encodes CDR1 SQVTM and CDR2 ANQGSEA. Written as DNA, the CDR3 is TGCAGCGTTTGTGGGACCAAAGAGACCCAGTACTTC. Its translation: CSVCGTKETQYF.